The TCR beta chain described here comes from a study of blood T cell repertoires in COVID-19. Generated by immunoSEQ multiplex PCR, the TCRdb table keeps only in-frame clones and is missing some. The table has over 150,000 clones, roughly 78% seen once; the top ten hold roughly 1.7%. V was shortened by 0 bases and J by 3 bases, with 10 bases between the two germline ends. The germline CDR1 and CDR2 sequences are MGHRA and YSYEKL. This CDR3 region has 15 residues. Sequencing input: peripheral blood. This receptor was taken from a man older than 75 with acute or convalescent COVID-19. The V gene is TRBV4-1, the J gene TRBJ2-3, with D perhaps TRBD2 (6 bases). The CDR3 region has the DNA TGCGCCAGCAGCCAAGATCCTAGCGTGACAGATACGCAGTATTTT. Translated: CASSQDPSVTDTQYF.